The 31 T cell receptor beta chains given below trace back to one sample, sequenced in a study of T cells in Graves' hyperthyroidism and ophthalmopathy. Researchers took RNA transcripts and amplified the TCR beta CDR3 regions from them. The TCR CDR3 first-round RT-PCR relied on the HTBI primer set. One entry per CDR3 protein, called by TCRdb with MiXCR from the multiplex PCR reads. This table has about 320,000 distinct CDR3 sequences, about 15% appearing once. Sequencing was done on a sample of blood. The source is a man younger than 45 with Graves' hyperthyroidism.

The chain has TRBV14 and TRBJ2-7; tentatively, D is TRBD2 (5 bases). CDR3 length equals 17 residues. Germline V gene lookup returns CDR1 SGHDN and CDR2 FVKESK. V was shortened by 3 bases and J by 2 bases, with 20 bases between the two germline ends. Here the CDR3 reads CASSQKRRLGFPYEQYF. The CDR3 DNA follows: TGTGCCAGCAGCCAGAAGAGGAGGTTGGGTTTTCCCTACGAGCAGTACTTC.

The rearrangement uses TRBV2 and TRBJ2-7; D remains unclear. V lost 5 bases to trimming and J lost 6 bases, with 26 bases between them. Germline V gene lookup returns CDR1 SNHLY and CDR2 FYNNEI. This CDR3 is built from 17 residues. CDR3 sequence (DNA): TGTGCCAGCAGTTCCAATTTGCCGGAAGTCACCCTAGGCGAGCAGTACTTC. Translated, it gives CASSSNLPEVTLGEQYF.

This chain links TRBV7-2 with TRBJ2-7, with a tentative D call TRBD2 (6 bases). Germline values: CDR1 SGHTA, CDR2 FQGNSA. The CDR3 spans 13 residues. V lost 4 bases and J lost 6, with 13 bases in between. CDR3 amino acids: CASSSLRRGEQYF. The CDR3 nucleotides read TGTGCCAGCAGCTCGCTAAGGAGGGGCGAGCAGTACTTC.

The V call is TRBV4-2, the J call TRBJ2-7; D gene uncertain. The germline V and J ends were trimmed by 0 bases and 1 base, with 13 bases remaining between them. The CDR3 has 16 amino acids. CDR1 LGHNA and CDR2 YNFKEQ come from the germline V gene. CDR3 nucleotide sequence: TGTGCCAGCAGCCAAGAGTACCTAACCCCTTCCTACGAGCAGTACTTC. It is translated as CASSQEYLTPSYEQYF.

V gene TRBV9 combines with J gene TRBJ1-4, with a tentative D call TRBD1 (6 bases). This CDR3 is 15 amino acids long. The germline V gene encodes CDR1 SGDLS and CDR2 YYNGEE. Trimming removed 0 bases from V and 7 bases from J, with 13 bases in between. The CDR3 DNA is TGTGCCAGCAGCGTAGCAGGGGCCGTCGGTGAAAAACTGTTTTTT. It yields the protein CASSVAGAVGEKLFF. The full variable domain, its missing parts supplied by reference TRBV9 and TRBJ1-4, is DSGVTQTPKHLITATGQRVTLRCSPRSGDLSVYWYQQSLDQGLQFLIQYYNGEERAKGNILERFSAQQFPDLHSELNLSSLELGDSALYFCASSVAGAVGEKLFFGSGTQLSVL.

This clonotype was picked up a small number of times. The chain has TRBV13 and TRBJ2-1, with 7 positions matching TRBD1. The CDR3 consists of 13 residues. The V and J ends lost 5 bases and 6 bases, in that order; junction bases with no gene match: 4. CDR1 and CDR2 from the germline V gene are PRHDT and FYEKMQ (reference sequence). The chain's CDR3 is CASSRGRANEQFF. As DNA, the CDR3 is TGTGCCAGCAGCAGGGGGCGGGCCAATGAGCAGTTCTTC.

V is TRBV30 and J is TRBJ2-1, with D unresolved. Trimming removed 0 bases from V and 5 bases from J, with 29 bases in between. The CDR3 consists of 20 residues. CDR1 is GTSNPN, CDR2 SVGIG, per germline (reference sequence). The CDR3 is CAWSVGFLNGPAGVDNEQFF. In nucleotides, the CDR3 is TGTGCCTGGAGTGTAGGATTCCTAAATGGACCCGCCGGAGTAGACAATGAGCAGTTCTTC.

This clonotype was counted ten times or more. Germline is not matched at one junction end, which may reflect a read error. CDR3 DNA: TGTGCCAGCAGTGTGGCCGGCGGAACTGAAGCTTTCTTT. This codes for CASSVAGGTEAFF. This chain links TRBV5-1 with TRBJ1-1; D ambiguous. Per the germline V gene, CDR1 is SGHRS and CDR2 is YFSETQ. The CDR3 consists of 13 residues.

In this sample, this clonotype turned up many times. The chain joins TRBV13 to TRBJ1-2; weak D call: TRBD1 (5 bases). V dropped 4 bases and J dropped 2 bases, with 14 bases sitting between them. From germline, CDR1 is PRHDT and CDR2 FYEKMQ (reference sequence). This CDR3 spans 15 amino acids. CDR3 region: CASSSNRGLNYGYTF. The CDR3 nucleotides read TGTGCCAGCAGCTCCAACCGGGGACTCAACTATGGCTACACCTTC.

This clonotype was detected ten times or more. The rearrangement uses TRBV27 and TRBJ2-1; D is perhaps TRBD1 (5 bases). The CDR3 is 14 residues long. V was pared by 10 bases and J by 4 bases, with 17 bases between. Germline V lookup: CDR1 MNHEY, CDR2 SMNVEV (reference sequence). The CDR3 loop is CATKIAQAYNEQFF. The CDR3 coding sequence is TGTGCCACCAAGATAGCACAGGCGTACAATGAGCAGTTCTTC.

This clonotype was seen at least ten times. V usage is TRBV27 and J usage is TRBJ2-7; unclear D gene. With 6 bases removed from V and 2 bases from J, the gap between germline ends came to 11 bases. Germline V lookup: CDR1 MNHEY, CDR2 SMNVEV (reference sequence). The CDR3 sequence is 13 residues long. The CDR3 spells CASRGWDTYEQYF. The CDR3 DNA reads as TGTGCCAGCAGGGGGTGGGATACCTACGAGCAGTACTTC.

This clonotype has a count of ten or more. This sequence joins TRBV2 and TRBJ2-7; 10 nucleotides line up with TRBD1. CDR1 is SNHLY, CDR2 FYNNEI, per germline. With V trimmed by 4 bases and J by 4 bases, 4 bases remained unmatched. The CDR3 covers 14 residues. CDR3 region: CASSGRDRGYEQYF. As DNA, the CDR3 is TGTGCCAGCAGTGGCCGGGACAGGGGATACGAGCAGTACTTC.

The chain uses TRBV12-3 or TRBV12-4 and TRBJ2-2; TRBD2 matches 10 bases. The CDR3 runs to 14 residues. The ends lost 6 bases at V and 4 bases at J; junction bases unmatched: 2. The CDR3 loop reads CASRAGGTTGELFF. CDR3 DNA sequence: TGTGCCAGCAGAGCGGGGGGGACCACCGGGGAGCTGTTTTTT.

This clonotype showed up many times. This chain links TRBV7-6 with TRBJ2-7; D is unclear. Germline V lookup: CDR1 SGHVS, CDR2 FNYEAQ. Between the trimmed V and J ends, which lost 5 bases and 3 bases, there was a span of 8 bases. CDR3 length: 12 residues. CDR3 in DNA: TGTGCCAGCAGCCACAACAGCTACGAGCAGTACTTC. Its translation: CASSHNSYEQYF.

This clonotype was seen at least ten times. The chain has TRBV20-1 and TRBJ2-1; TRBD1 might be the D (5 bases). V was clipped by 1 base and J by 7 bases, with 26 bases between them. The CDR3 runs 18 residues. CDR1 is DFQATT and CDR2 is SNEGSKA in the germline V gene (reference sequence). CDR3 DNA: TGCAGTGCTAGAGGGGGCGGAAGAAACGTGGGGAATTGGAATGAGCAGTTCTTC. Translation: CSARGGGRNVGNWNEQFF.

The V and J genes are TRBV5-7 and TRBJ2-2; D is perhaps TRBD1 (5 bases). TRBV5-7 is an ORF, and what it does is uncertain. This CDR3 spans 18 amino acids. The V and J ends lost 4 bases and 5 bases respectively, with 24 bases between them. The CDR3, as DNA: TGTGCCAGCAGCCAGGGTCGGGCCGGTTGGCTAAAGACCGGGGAGCTGTTTTTT. This translates into CASSQGRAGWLKTGELFF.

This clonotype was recorded a few times. V is TRBV28 and J is TRBJ2-7; perhaps TRBD2 as D (5 bases). V was pared by 5 bases and J by 9 bases, with 17 bases between. Per germline, CDR1 MDHEN and CDR2 SYDVKM. CDR3 length: 13 residues. Written as DNA, the CDR3 is TGTGCCAGCAGTAGGCCGGCCGCGGAGGTGCAGTACTTC. Translation gives CASSRPAAEVQYF.

This clonotype was found many times. The J gene is TRBJ2-1, the V gene TRBV12-5, with no clear D. The germline V gene encodes CDR1 LGHNT and CDR2 FRNRAP. Trimming shortened V by 2 bases and J by 6 bases, and 5 bases separated the two germline ends. This CDR3 is 12 amino acids long. CDR3 nucleotide sequence: TGTGCTAGTGGTTTGAATACCAATGAGCAGTTCTTC. It codes for CASGLNTNEQFF.

The chain has TRBV6-1 and TRBJ1-2; 7 bases map to TRBD1. V was clipped by 4 bases and J by 4 bases; unmatched bases: 6. The CDR3 spans 14 residues. Per the germline V gene, CDR1 is MNHNS and CDR2 is SASEGT. CDR3 coding DNA: TGTGCCAGCAGTGGGGACAGAGATCGCTATGGCTACACCTTC. Protein sequence: CASSGDRDRYGYTF.

This sequence joins TRBV5-5 and TRBJ1-3, with D possibly matching TRBD1 (6 bases). This CDR3 comprises 15 residues. In germline, CDR1 is SGHKS, CDR2 YYEKEE (reference sequence). Trimming shortened V by 6 bases and J by 0 bases, and 13 bases separated the two germline ends. Written as DNA, the CDR3 is TGTGCCAGCACCCTAGGGGGTTTCTCTGGAAACACCATATATTTT. Its protein product is CASTLGGFSGNTIYF.

This clonotype was seen a few times. This sequence joins TRBV7-6 and TRBJ2-1, with D possibly being TRBD1 (5 bases). V was cut by 2 bases and J by 3 bases, with 17 bases left in between. Looked up from germline, CDR1 is SGHVS and CDR2 is FNYEAQ. There are 17 residues in the CDR3. The DNA for the CDR3 is TGTGCCAGCAGCTTATTGTTGGCGGACACGATCTACAATGAGCAGTTCTTC. This translates into CASSLLLADTIYNEQFF.

This clonotype has ten or more counts. CDR3 residues: CASSQDIPLRGYYEQYF. The CDR3 nucleotides read TGCGCCAGCAGCCAAGATATCCCGCTGAGGGGATACTACGAGCAGTACTTC. The chain links TRBV4-1 to TRBJ2-7; D may correspond to TRBD1 or TRBD2 (5 bases each). V lost 0 bases and J lost 3, with 18 bases in between. The germline CDR1 and CDR2 sequences are MGHRA and YSYEKL. CDR3 length: 17 residues.

Comment on this clonotype: At one end, the junction sequence differs from germline, possibly due to a read error. The rearrangement joins TRBV27 to TRBJ2-7, with D tentatively TRBD1 (6 bases). Per germline, CDR1 MNHEY and CDR2 SMNVEV (reference sequence). This CDR3 has 15 residues. DNA for the CDR3: TGTGCCAGCGGTTTAGAGACCGGGACAACCTACGAGCAGTACTTC. Translating it yields CASGLETGTTYEQYF.

This clonotype showed up many times. V gene TRBV5-8 combines with J gene TRBJ1-1, with TRBD1 matching 7 bases. Per germline, CDR1 SGHTS and CDR2 YDEGEE. The CDR3 extends over 16 amino acids. Trimming at V came to 0 bases and at J to 5 bases, leaving 10 bases not matched to a gene. The CDR3 loop is CASSLGRGRGGTEAFF. CDR3 coding DNA: TGTGCCAGCAGCTTGGGTAGAGGCAGGGGGGGGACTGAAGCTTTCTTT.

This clonotype was seen at least ten times. V is TRBV12-3 or TRBV12-4 and J is TRBJ2-1; D not resolved. V was trimmed by 2 bases and J by 13 bases, leaving 12 bases between them. There are 12 residues in the CDR3. The CDR3 is CASSLYGNHQFF. The CDR3 region has the DNA TGTGCCAGCAGTTTATATGGCAACCATCAGTTCTTC.

This clonotype was seen repeatedly, ten times or more. The chain's CDR3 is CASTNGGWGTEAFF. The CDR3 region has the DNA TGTGCCAGCACCAACGGAGGGTGGGGGACTGAAGCTTTCTTT. This chain joins TRBV3-1 and TRBJ1-1; D is possibly TRBD1 (5 bases). Between the trimmed V and J ends, which lost 7 bases and 5 bases, there was a span of 17 bases. The CDR3 is 14 amino acids. CDR1 is LGHDT and CDR2 is YNNKEL in the germline V gene (reference sequence).

Ten or more counts support this clonotype. V and J are TRBV5-1 and TRBJ2-1, with 11 nucleotides matching TRBD2. Losses at the gene ends were 7 bases for V and 4 bases for J; bases not matched to a gene: 1. The germline gives CDR1 SGHRS, CDR2 YFSETQ. This CDR3 is built from 13 residues. In nucleotides, the CDR3 is TGCGCCAGCGGGACTAGCGGTTACAATGAGCAGTTCTTC. Amino acids: CASGTSGYNEQFF.

Ten or more counts support this clonotype. The rearrangement links TRBV2 to TRBJ1-2; possibly TRBD1 for D (6 bases). The germline gives CDR1 SNHLY, CDR2 FYNNEI. V was clipped by 5 bases and J by 5 bases, with 12 bases between them. This CDR3 has 13 amino acids. The CDR3: CASSPGERYGYTF. CDR3 nucleotides: TGTGCCAGCAGTCCAGGGGAGAGGTATGGCTACACCTTC.

There are a few counts of this clonotype. This chain uses TRBV5-1 with TRBJ2-7, with D maybe TRBD2 (5 bases). Germline V gives CDR1 SGHRS, CDR2 YFSETQ. Trimming stripped 0 bases from V and 0 bases from J, with 13 bases between. The CDR3 is made up of 16 amino acids. CDR3 DNA sequence: TGCGCCAGCAGCTTGGCAACGTCCACTAGCTCCTACGAGCAGTACTTC. Translating it yields CASSLATSTSSYEQYF.

This clonotype appeared many times. V gene TRBV5-1 combines with J gene TRBJ1-1; D possibly corresponds to TRBD1 (6 bases). Per germline, CDR1 SGHRS and CDR2 YFSETQ. V was trimmed by 0 bases and J by 5 bases, leaving 14 bases between them. There are 15 residues in the CDR3. CDR3 region: CASSLGWEGVTEAFF. The CDR3 DNA sequence: TGCGCCAGCAGCTTGGGATGGGAGGGGGTAACTGAAGCTTTCTTT.

The V gene is TRBV30, the J gene TRBJ2-4, with TRBD1 identical over 11 bases. The CDR3 totals 13 residues. Germline CDR1 is GTSNPN and CDR2 is SVGIG (reference sequence). Trimming removed 4 bases from V and 15 bases from J; junction bases left unmatched: 11. CDR3 region: CAWTDGTGGTGYF. DNA of the CDR3: TGTGCCTGGACAGATGGGACAGGGGGAACAGGGTACTTC.